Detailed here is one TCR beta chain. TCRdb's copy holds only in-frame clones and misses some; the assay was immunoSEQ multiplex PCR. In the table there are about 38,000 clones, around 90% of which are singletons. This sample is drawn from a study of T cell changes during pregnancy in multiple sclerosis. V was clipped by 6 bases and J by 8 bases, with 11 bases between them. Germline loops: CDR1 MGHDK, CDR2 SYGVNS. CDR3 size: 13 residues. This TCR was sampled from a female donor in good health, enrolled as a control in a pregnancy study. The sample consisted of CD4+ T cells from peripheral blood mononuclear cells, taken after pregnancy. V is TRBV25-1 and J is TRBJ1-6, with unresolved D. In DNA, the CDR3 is TGTGCCAGCAGGGGAGGTCAAGATTCACCCCTCCACTTT. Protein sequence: CASRGGQDSPLHF.